These 14 T cell receptor beta chains came from one sample sequenced in a study of T and B cells in COVID-19 patients. Blood genomic DNA input for TRB amplification was about 220-500 ng. TRB rearrangements were amplified by multiplex PCR with BIOMED2 TRB-A/B primers. Each CDR3 protein gets one entry after TCRdb re-called the multiplex PCR reads with MiXCR. The sample yields thousands of distinct CDR3 sequences, around 28% seen once. Sequencing input: blood. Receptors were obtained from a human donor who had recovered from COVID-19.

The chain combines TRBV20-1 with TRBJ1-4; 8 nucleotides line up with TRBD1. The CDR3 spans 12 residues. CDR1 is DFQATT and CDR2 is SNEGSKA in the germline V gene (reference sequence). The J segment lost 14 bases and the V segment lost 5 bases, leaving 10 bases of the junction unmatched. This CDR3 reads CSASGQGDLLFF. The CDR3 bases are TGCAGTGCTTCCGGACAGGGCGATCTTCTGTTTTTT.

The chain joins TRBV6-1 to TRBJ1-1, with D unresolved. The ends were cut back, 6 bases at V and 2 bases at J, with 10 bases in the middle. The CDR3 spans 13 residues. Looked up from germline, CDR1 is MNHNS and CDR2 is SASEGT. The DNA of the CDR3 is TGTGCCAGCAGAGCTTGGCTAAACACTGAAGCTTTCTTT. Residues: CASRAWLNTEAFF.

Of note for this clonotype: A much larger clonotype is one base distant, so this may be a read error. The rearrangement links TRBV27 to TRBJ2-2; a weak D match, TRBD2 (5 bases). The CDR3 extends over 12 amino acids. Germline V gene lookup returns CDR1 MNHEY and CDR2 SMNVEV (reference sequence). CDR3 sequence reads: CASGYISGERFF. In DNA form, the CDR3 reads TGTGCCAGCGGGTATATATCCGGGGAGCGGTTTTTT.

The V and J genes are TRBV24-1 and TRBJ2-5; D call uncertain. The germline CDR1 and CDR2 sequences are KGHDR and SFDVKD. The CDR3 is 16 residues long. The V and J ends lost 1 base and 5 bases respectively, with 16 bases between them. CDR3 protein: CATSDFKTDGRETQYF. The CDR3 DNA is TGTGCCACCAGTGATTTTAAAACGGACGGCAGGGAGACCCAGTACTTC.

Relative to its sample, this clonotype is medium-sized. The chain is built from TRBV6-6 and TRBJ2-7; TRBD1 aligns across 10 bases. Trimming cost V 6 bases and J 2 bases; bases outside gene matches: 7. This CDR3 is 15 amino acids long. Germline V gene data show CDR1 as MNHNY and CDR2 as SVGAGI (reference sequence). The CDR3: CASRPPGTGAYEQYF. As DNA, the CDR3 is TGTGCCAGCAGACCCCCCGGGACAGGGGCCTACGAGCAGTACTTC.

The chain uses TRBV5-1 and TRBJ2-5, with 9 bases matching TRBD2. There are 15 residues in the CDR3. Germline values: CDR1 SGHRS, CDR2 YFSETQ. V lost 3 bases, J lost 4 bases, and 7 bases stayed unmatched. The CDR3 coding sequence is TGCGCCAGCAGCTCCCTAGCGGGGCTAGGAGAGACCCAGTACTTC. It codes for CASSSLAGLGETQYF.

Within the sample, this clonotype is medium-sized (0.01 to 0.1%). The chain combines TRBV27 with TRBJ2-7, with D tentatively TRBD1 or TRBD2 (6 bases each). CDR3 length equals 12 residues. From germline, CDR1 is MNHEY and CDR2 SMNVEV (reference sequence). This CDR3 is CAMRGERGEQYF. The CDR3 DNA reads as TGTGCTATGAGGGGGGAGAGGGGCGAGCAGTACTTC.

By share, this clonotype ranks as medium-sized. The rearrangement joins TRBV19 to TRBJ2-2; maybe TRBD1 (6 bases). The CDR3 spans 16 residues. CDR1 is LNHDA and CDR2 is SQIVND in the germline V gene (reference sequence). Between the trimmed V and J ends, which lost 7 bases and 6 bases, there was a span of 21 bases. The CDR3 is CASTPGGGELAGELFF. DNA of the CDR3: TGTGCCAGTACCCCAGGTGGGGGCGAGCTAGCCGGGGAGCTGTTTTTT.

By share, this clonotype ranks as medium-sized. The chain combines TRBV15 with TRBJ2-1; 13 bases match TRBD2. In germline, CDR1 is LNHNV, CDR2 YYDKDF (reference sequence). This CDR3 is 19 amino acids long. The ends lost 0 bases at V and 1 base at J; junction bases unmatched: 6. The CDR3 sequence: CATSREIRTSGRSYNEQFF. The CDR3 DNA reads as TGTGCCACCAGCAGAGAGATTCGGACTAGCGGGAGATCCTACAATGAGCAGTTCTTC.

This clonotype is labeled as medium-sized (0.01 to 0.1%). The chain employs TRBV19 and TRBJ1-3, with D uncertain. CDR1 is LNHDA and CDR2 is SQIVND in the germline V gene (reference sequence). CDR3 size: 14 residues. The V end lost 6 bases, the J end lost 2 bases, and 11 bases lay between the germline ends. CDR3 nucleotide sequence: TGTGCCAGTAGGGCAGGTGAGGCTGGAAACACCATATATTTT. Residues: CASRAGEAGNTIYF.

The chain carries TRBV7-9 and TRBJ2-6; D gene unclear. From germline, CDR1 is SEHNR and CDR2 FQNEAQ (reference sequence). CDR3 size: 16 residues. V lost 5 bases to trimming and J lost 0 bases, with 11 bases between them. The CDR3 sequence: CASSPRKSSGANVLTF. CDR3 in DNA: TGTGCCAGCAGCCCCCGGAAATCCTCTGGGGCCAACGTCCTGACTTTC.

The J gene is TRBJ2-1, the V gene TRBV6-1, with TRBD2 matching 13 bases. In germline, CDR1 is MNHNS, CDR2 SASEGT. CDR3 length: 14 residues. V shed 8 bases, J shed 7 bases, and the junction held 5 bases outside the gene matches. The DNA of the CDR3 is TGTGCCAGCTGGGGACTAGCGGGAATAAATGAGCAGTTCTTC. Amino acid sequence: CASWGLAGINEQFF.

This chain links TRBV13 with TRBJ1-1; D possibly corresponds to TRBD1 (6 bases). CDR3 length: 16 residues. CDR1 and CDR2 from the germline V gene are PRHDT and FYEKMQ (reference sequence). The V gene lost 2 bases and the J gene lost 2 bases, with 15 bases spanning the gap. The CDR3 loop reads CASSLFPTGGNTEAFF. CDR3 DNA sequence: TGTGCCAGCAGCTTATTTCCGACAGGAGGCAACACTGAAGCTTTCTTT.

The V and J genes are TRBV27 and TRBJ2-7, with 7 bases identical to TRBD1. The end of the DNA fits TRBJ2-1 better, so the J call may be wrong. Germline CDR1 and CDR2: MNHEY and SMNVEV (reference sequence). The CDR3 runs to 15 residues. In DNA, the CDR3 is TGTGCCAGCAGACTCGGGACAGCGGCCTACAATGAGCAGTTCTTC. Residues: CASRLGTAAYNEQFF.